This entry lists 8 T cell receptor beta chains sequenced from one sample in a study of cytomegalovirus exposure and HLA in healthy donors. The PCR employed 60 Vbeta primers together with 13 Jbeta primers. Measured with immunoSEQ multiplex PCR; TCRdb has only the in-frame clones, and not every one. This table has roughly 200,000 clones, over 80% appearing once. Sample: PBMCs. Receptor source: a man aged 50-60 years in good health and CMV-seronegative.

The rearrangement links TRBV4-3 to TRBJ2-3; TRBD2 aligns across 7 bases. Germline V gives CDR1 LGHNA, CDR2 YSLEER. The CDR3 runs to 17 residues. Losses at the gene ends were 0 bases for V and 0 bases for J; bases not matched to a gene: 6. The DNA of the CDR3 is TGCGCCAGCAGCCAAGAGATCCCGGGGGGAAGCACAGATACGCAGTATTTT. Translating gives CASSQEIPGGSTDTQYF.

This clone was found once. The chain carries TRBV6-6 and TRBJ2-1, with no clear D. The CDR3 loop spans 12 amino acids. CDR1 and CDR2 (germline): MNHNY, SVGAGI (reference sequence). V lost 3 bases and J lost 10, with 10 bases in between. CDR3 sequence reads: CASSYPQMEQFF. The CDR3, as DNA: TGTGCCAGCAGTTATCCGCAGATGGAGCAGTTCTTC.

This chain connects TRBV6-1 to TRBJ2-5, with 7 bases fitting TRBD1. The CDR3 extends over 15 amino acids. With V trimmed by 7 bases and J by 0 bases, 8 bases remained unmatched. Looked up from germline, CDR1 is MNHNS and CDR2 is SASEGT. CDR3 amino acids: CASTADRVNQETQYF. CDR3 sequence (DNA): TGTGCCAGCACCGCAGACAGGGTGAACCAAGAGACCCAGTACTTC.

In its sample, this clone was seen once. J is TRBJ2-2 and V is TRBV28, with a possible D match to TRBD1 (5 bases). Germline assignment: CDR1 MDHEN and CDR2 SYDVKM. The CDR3 has 16 residues. V was clipped by 0 bases and J by 0 bases, with 8 bases between them. This CDR3 is CASSLWQGPNTGELFF. The CDR3 nucleotides read TGTGCCAGCAGTTTATGGCAGGGTCCGAACACCGGGGAGCTGTTTTTT.

This chain uses TRBV18 with TRBJ1-2; the D gene is possibly TRBD1 (5 bases). CDR3 length equals 15 residues. Trimming shortened V by 0 bases and J by 2 bases, and 10 bases separated the two germline ends. Germline-derived CDR1 and CDR2 are KGHSH and LQKENI. CDR3 bases: TGTGCCAGCTCACCACCAGACAGCAGAAACTATGGCTACACCTTC. Translation: CASSPPDSRNYGYTF.

The chain combines TRBV7-2 with TRBJ1-3; no reliable D call. The V end lost 5 bases, the J end lost 3 bases, and 11 bases lay between the germline ends. Germline values: CDR1 SGHTA, CDR2 FQGNSA. The CDR3 is 14 amino acids. The CDR3 protein is CASSLERFGNTIYF. The CDR3 coding sequence is TGTGCCAGCAGCCTGGAGAGGTTTGGAAACACCATATATTTT.

The V gene is TRBV19, the J gene TRBJ1-2; 10 bases align to TRBD1. Germline V lookup: CDR1 LNHDA, CDR2 SQIVND (reference sequence). This CDR3 contains 14 residues. V trimming: 6 bases; J trimming: 4 bases; junction bases outside the gene matches: 5. CDR3 nucleotides: TGTGCCAGTAGAGACAGGGGGCTCCTCTATGGCTACACCTTC. Its translation: CASRDRGLLYGYTF.

The chain joins TRBV7-2 to TRBJ2-5; tentative D call: TRBD2 (6 bases). Germline V gene sequence: CDR1 SGHTA, CDR2 FQGNSA. This CDR3 is built from 14 residues. The V gene lost 3 bases and the J gene lost 1 base, with 9 bases spanning the gap. CDR3 sequence (DNA): TGTGCCAGCAGCTTTGCGGGGTTCCAAGAGACCCAGTACTTC. Its translation: CASSFAGFQETQYF.